The rows below give T cell receptor beta chains drawn from one sample of a study of OX40 agonist ivuxolimab in advanced cancers. Profiled with immunoSEQ multiplex PCR; TCRdb holds only in-frame clones, not every one. The sample lists around 92,000 clones; 85% to 95% were seen once. The source material was CD4+ or CD8+ T cells sorted from blood, sampled in a trial of the OX40 agonist ivuxolimab. Every receptor here comes from an adult with an advanced solid tumor such as melanoma, head and neck, liver or kidney cancer. The CDR3 runs from the conserved cysteine through the conserved F or W.

J,V,CDR3
TRBJ2-7,TRBV6-1,CASSVNREIYEQYF
TRBJ1-2,TRBV5-4,CASSYARADGYTF
TRBJ2-3,TRBV5-1,CASSLGAGVTDTQYF
TRBJ2-1,TRBV7-2,CASSLEGGASWRNEQFF
TRBJ2-3,TRBV28,CASSPPGAGGLTDTQYF
TRBJ2-3,TRBV9,CASSQEARGDTQYF
TRBJ2-3,TRBV5-1,CASRRLIGRGTTDTQYF
TRBJ1-1,TRBV5-1,CASSQTGQNTEAFF
TRBJ2-3,TRBV28,CASSFFTDTQYF
TRBJ1-3,TRBV4-2,CASSQDLRRGGDFRNTIYF
TRBJ1-2,TRBV28,CAIGGTGGGYTF
TRBJ2-3,TRBV27,CASNRDRGTDTQYF
TRBJ2-1,TRBV4-3,CASSQDFYNEQFF
TRBJ1-6,TRBV6-5,CASRHTGGKGPLHF
TRBJ2-7,TRBV9,CASSVVGASYEQYF
TRBJ1-5,TRBV30,CAWSVNRGQPQHF
TRBJ1-3,TRBV5-6,CASSFYGSAHGNTIYF
TRBJ2-3,TRBV19,CASKGAGETTDTQYF
TRBJ1-2,TRBV6-1,CASRRPGQGYGYTF
TRBJ1-2,TRBV19,CASKAAGYTF
TRBJ2-1,TRBV30,CAWSYAYNEQFF
TRBJ1-2,TRBV5-1,CASSRGQGTYGYTF
TRBJ2-1,TRBV30,CAWSVLAVQQFF
TRBJ1-4,TRBV7-9,CASSLPRTGKNEKLFF
TRBJ1-1,TRBV28,CASTHRQFRLRDSLLRAFF
TRBJ1-4,TRBV7-3,CASSMGPLEKLFF
TRBJ2-5,TRBV11-2,CASSLLASRETQYF
TRBJ1-1,TRBV6-5,CASKLNTEAFF
TRBJ1-4,TRBV7-2,CASSLIGRGTRNEKLFF
TRBJ1-1,TRBV7-9,CASSSWDRMNTEAFF
TRBJ1-5,TRBV28,CASSSRVSALYSNQPQHF
TRBJ2-3,TRBV6-4,CASSAGVWDTQYF
TRBJ2-1,TRBV6-6,CASSDRATYNEQFF
TRBJ2-2,TRBV29-1,CSVARATGELFF
TRBJ2-3,TRBV5-6,CASSLADTQYF
TRBJ2-3,TRBV7-9,CASSWVAGSTDTQYF
TRBJ2-7,TRBV27,CASSYGRPEESAQYF
TRBJ2-1,TRBV30,CAWIGGTGAQNNEQFF
TRBJ2-3,TRBV28,CASSFGLAGGRLTDTQYF
TRBJ2-5,TRBV7-3,CASSSAGGLETQYF
TRBJ1-5,TRBV7-2,CASSSGPYQPQHF
TRBJ1-3,TRBV2,CASSADGSIGNTIYF
TRBJ1-2,TRBV5-1,CASSLRGAPGYTF
TRBJ1-2,TRBV9,CASTPGRDYGYTF
TRBJ2-3,TRBV5-1,CASSLERAGAADTQYF
TRBJ1-5,TRBV27,CASSLHHRGVNQPQHF
TRBJ1-5,TRBV19,CASSRRGDQPQHF
TRBJ2-5,TRBV6-1,CASSDSLADQETQYF
TRBJ2-3,TRBV11-3,CASSLEGDTQYF
TRBJ1-4,TRBV28,CASSQTGRGEKLFF
TRBJ1-5,TRBV7-2,CASSIQGNQPQHF
TRBJ1-5,TRBV4-3,CASSQELGYSNQPQHF
TRBJ2-1,TRBV2,CASSVRGASYNEQFF
TRBJ2-7,TRBV28,CASSDLTGQDGYEQYF
TRBJ2-3,TRBV5-5,CASSLLTDTQYF